This TCR beta chain comes out of a study of blood T cells in healthy people across ages. This clonotype has ten or more counts. A second PCR of 7 to 11 cycles used a sample-barcoded 5' primer and a J-beta primer mix. One entry per CDR3 protein, called by TCRdb with MiXCR from the 5' RACE reads. Here the sample spans roughly 700,000 distinct CDR3 sequences, 32% being singletons. CDR1 is SGDLS, CDR2 YYNGEE, per germline. Deletions cut 4 bases from V and 2 bases from J, with 10 bases between. The CDR3 sequence is 14 residues long. This TCR derives from a woman older than 75 in good health. The chain links TRBV9 to TRBJ2-4; no firm D call. Sequenced material: blood. DNA for the CDR3: TGTGCCAGCAGCCCGACGAGGACCAAAAACATTCAGTACTTC. As protein: CASSPTRTKNIQYF.